Below are 27 T cell receptor beta chains sequenced from a single sample in a study of blood T cell repertoires in COVID-19. The assay was immunoSEQ multiplex PCR, and TCRdb's table has in-frame clones only and misses some. Of some 190,000 clones in the sample, roughly 90% were seen once. Specimen: peripheral blood. These receptors all come from a man aged 18 to 35 with active or convalescent COVID-19.

This clone was counted a few times. V gene TRBV28 combines with J gene TRBJ1-2; D might be TRBD1 (6 bases). The CDR3 runs 12 residues. Germline V gene data show CDR1 as MDHEN and CDR2 as SYDVKM. V was cut by 4 bases and J by 10 bases, with 13 bases left in between. CDR3 nucleotide sequence: TGTGCCAGCAGTTACCGGACAGCGGACTACACCTTC. Translation: CASSYRTADYTF.

The V call is TRBV4-3, the J call TRBJ2-7; D is ambiguous. V lost 3 bases, J lost 3 bases, and 12 bases lay in between. The CDR3 loop spans 14 amino acids. CDR1 and CDR2 from the germline V gene are LGHNA and YSLEER. CDR3 bases: TGCGCCAGCAGCCACGGGTCGAGAAGCTACGAGCAGTACTTC. Its translation: CASSHGSRSYEQYF.

The chain carries TRBV11-2 and TRBJ2-1; no firm D call. The CDR3 consists of 16 residues. CDR1 and CDR2 (germline): SGHAT, FQNNGV. V was cut by 1 base and J by 3 bases, with 13 bases left in between. This CDR3 is CASSLGPSVLYNEQFF. CDR3 DNA: TGTGCCAGCAGCTTAGGACCCAGCGTCCTCTACAATGAGCAGTTCTTC.

As to this clone: One end of the junction fails to match germline, which may point to a read error. The genes are TRBV12-3 or TRBV12-4 and TRBJ1-2; perhaps TRBD1 as D (6 bases). The CDR3 extends over 13 amino acids. The CDR3 region is CASSFRGGIYPAF. DNA for the CDR3: TGTGCCAGCAGTTTTAGGGGGGGTATATACCCCGCCTTC.

The chain uses TRBV12-5 and TRBJ2-5; D is uncertain. Germline V gene data show CDR1 as LGHNT and CDR2 as FRNRAP. This CDR3 spans 14 amino acids. Trimming removed 6 bases at V and 5 bases at J, with 16 bases between. The CDR3 spells CASGPDDLEETQYF. The CDR3 nucleotides are TGTGCTAGTGGCCCCGATGACTTGGAGGAGACCCAGTACTTC.

This clone was recorded once. The chain joins TRBV10-1 to TRBJ1-3; D is unresolved. The CDR3 runs to 14 residues. Germline-derived CDR1 and CDR2 are WNHNN and SYGVQD (reference sequence). The ends were cut back, 7 bases at V and 8 bases at J, with 18 bases in the middle. This CDR3 is CASILPGGSHTIYF. In nucleotides, the CDR3 is TGCGCCAGCATTCTCCCCGGCGGGTCCCACACCATATATTTT.

The rearrangement links TRBV7-6 to TRBJ2-5; no definite D call. Germline CDR1 SGHVS, CDR2 FNYEAQ. V was pared by 2 bases and J by 3 bases, with 13 bases between. The CDR3 is made up of 15 amino acids. CDR3 loop: CASSLPYQKKETQYF. The CDR3 bases are TGTGCCAGCAGCTTACCTTACCAGAAAAAAGAGACCCAGTACTTC.

The chain employs TRBV12-3 or TRBV12-4 and TRBJ1-5; 9 nucleotides agree with TRBD1. The length of the CDR3 is 13 residues. V was clipped by 5 bases and J by 6 bases; unmatched bases: 2. As DNA, the CDR3 is TGTGCCAGCAGTGGACAGGGGATTCAGCCCCAGCATTTT. Its protein product is CASSGQGIQPQHF.

The chain is built from TRBV30 and TRBJ1-3; D gene uncertain. The germline V and J ends were trimmed by 1 base and 0 bases, with 10 bases remaining between them. Germline CDR1 is GTSNPN and CDR2 is SVGIG (reference sequence). CDR3 length equals 15 residues. The CDR3 region has the DNA TGTGCCTGGAGTGCCTCTACGGGCTCTGGAAACACCATATATTTT. Protein: CAWSASTGSGNTIYF.

This chain connects TRBV7-2 to TRBJ2-1, with 9 bases identical to TRBD2. The junction had 1 base not matched to a gene; V was cut back by 1 base and J by 0 bases. This CDR3 contains 16 residues. CDR1 and CDR2 (germline): SGHTA, FQGNSA. CDR3 loop: CASSLDSGSSYNEQFF. The CDR3, as DNA: TGTGCCAGCAGCTTAGATAGCGGGAGCTCCTACAATGAGCAGTTCTTC.

On this clone itself: This may be a read error, as it is one base from a much larger clone. V and J are TRBV3-1 (or the pseudogene TRBV3-2) and TRBJ2-3; D ambiguous. V lost 7 bases to trimming and J lost 2 bases, with 4 bases between them. From germline, CDR1 is LGHDT and CDR2 YNNKEL (reference sequence). This CDR3 has 11 residues. The CDR3 DNA reads as TGTGCCAGCACCTACACAGATACGCAGTATTTT. Encoded protein: CASTYTDTQYF.

The rearrangement links TRBV5-1 to TRBJ2-1; 10 bases map to TRBD1. Per germline, CDR1 SGHRS and CDR2 YFSETQ. J gave up 8 bases and V 4 bases, and 9 bases lay outside the gene matches. The CDR3 runs to 15 residues. The CDR3: CASSIPGQGYDEQFF. CDR3 DNA: TGCGCCAGCAGCATCCCGGGACAGGGGTATGATGAGCAGTTCTTC.

This sequence joins TRBV7-3 and TRBJ2-2; the D gene is possibly TRBD1 (7 bases). The CDR3 extends over 16 amino acids. CDR1 is SGHTA, CDR2 FQGTGA, per germline. V was shortened by 4 bases and J by 3 bases, with 15 bases between the two germline ends. The chain's CDR3 is CASSSGAGGHTGELFF. The CDR3 nucleotides read TGTGCCAGCAGCTCCGGGGCAGGGGGGCACACCGGGGAGCTGTTTTTT.

The chain links TRBV5-1 to TRBJ2-2; maybe TRBD1 (6 bases). This CDR3 is built from 15 residues. Trimming shortened V by 4 bases and J by 6 bases, and 16 bases separated the two germline ends. Germline CDR1 SGHRS, CDR2 YFSETQ. In DNA, the CDR3 is TGCGCCAGCAGCCCAACACAGGGTATCGCCGGGGAGCTGTTTTTT. Translation gives CASSPTQGIAGELFF.

The chain uses TRBV19 and TRBJ2-5, with D possibly matching TRBD2 (6 bases). The CDR3 extends over 13 amino acids. CDR1 is LNHDA, CDR2 SQIVND, per germline (reference sequence). V was shortened by 2 bases and J by 4 bases, with 8 bases between the two germline ends. For the CDR3, the DNA is TGTGCCAGTAGTATACTGGGGGGAGAGACCCAGTACTTC. Translation gives CASSILGGETQYF.

This chain uses TRBV5-1 with TRBJ1-1; 7 bases are shared with TRBD1. Germline values: CDR1 SGHRS, CDR2 YFSETQ. There are 15 residues in the CDR3. The J segment lost 1 base and the V segment lost 4 bases, leaving 7 bases of the junction unmatched. CDR3 DNA: TGCGCCAGCAGCCCGGGGCAGGGGGGGAACACTGAAGCTTTCTTT. This gives the protein CASSPGQGGNTEAFF.

The CDR3 loop reads CASSQDLRSGASTDTQYF. The CDR3, as DNA: TGTGCCAGCAGCCAAGATCTCAGGAGCGGGGCTAGCACAGATACGCAGTATTTT. The chain links TRBV4-2 to TRBJ2-3, with TRBD2 matching over 7 bases. V gave up 0 bases and J gave up 0 bases; unmatched junction bases: 9. CDR1 and CDR2 (germline): LGHNA, YNFKEQ. This CDR3 is 18 amino acids long.

The CDR3 DNA reads TGTGCCAGCAGCCCACGCGGGGGGGGAGAGACCCAGTACTTC. As protein: CASSPRGGGETQYF. The chain employs TRBV4-2 and TRBJ2-5, with 9 bases matching TRBD2. The CDR3 is 14 residues long. J was trimmed by 4 bases and V by 4 bases; bases with no gene match: 4. From germline, CDR1 is LGHNA and CDR2 YNFKEQ.

The chain links TRBV19 to TRBJ1-2, with TRBD1 matching over 11 bases. This CDR3 comprises 16 residues. Germline V gene sequence: CDR1 LNHDA, CDR2 SQIVND (reference sequence). The junction had 8 bases not matched to a gene; V was cut back by 6 bases and J by 2 bases. This chain's CDR3 is CASSNKWDRGNYGYTF. CDR3 nucleotide sequence: TGTGCCAGTAGCAATAAATGGGACAGGGGGAACTATGGCTACACCTTC.

The sample holds a few counts of this clone. This chain uses TRBV3-1 (or the pseudogene TRBV3-2) with TRBJ1-4; 9 nucleotides agree with TRBD1. V lost 4 bases, J lost 6 bases, and 6 bases stayed unmatched. In germline, CDR1 is LGHDT, CDR2 YNNKEL (reference sequence). The CDR3 spans 15 residues. For the CDR3, the DNA is TGTGCCAGCAGCCCCTACAGGGGGCGGGATGAAAAACTGTTTTTT. This encodes CASSPYRGRDEKLFF.

The CDR3 loop is CASSQGPNQPQHF. The CDR3, as DNA: TGTGCCAGCAGTCAGGGTCCGAATCAGCCCCAGCATTTT. The V call is TRBV6-4, the J call TRBJ1-5; possibly TRBD1 for D (5 bases). Germline V gene sequence: CDR1 MRHNA, CDR2 SNTAGT. Trimming took 5 bases from V and 4 from J, leaving 9 bases between them. The CDR3 length is 13 residues.

V gene TRBV19 combines with J gene TRBJ1-4; D remains unclear. Germline V lookup: CDR1 LNHDA, CDR2 SQIVND (reference sequence). The CDR3 sequence is 16 residues long. Trimming removed 6 bases at V and 6 bases at J, with 20 bases between. In DNA, the CDR3 is TGTGCCAGTAGCCCTCCCTTGGCAGGAACGGATGAAAAACTGTTTTTT. Protein product: CASSPPLAGTDEKLFF.

The CDR3 sequence: CSAPTGNEQFF. The CDR3 coding sequence is TGCAGCGCTCCCACTGGCAATGAGCAGTTCTTC. V usage is TRBV29-1 and J usage is TRBJ2-1; D ambiguous. With 7 bases removed from V and 6 bases from J, the gap between germline ends came to 10 bases. CDR3 size: 11 residues. Germline V gene lookup returns CDR1 SQVTM and CDR2 ANQGSEA.

The chain carries TRBV30 and TRBJ2-3; 7 bases line up with TRBD2. The CDR3 sequence is 17 residues long. The germline V gene has CDR1 GTSNPN and CDR2 SVGIG (reference sequence). V lost 0 bases to trimming and J lost 3 bases; unmatched junction nucleotides: 12. As DNA, the CDR3 is TGTGCCTGGAGTGTTTTGGGGCTAGCGGTGTTGACAGATACGCAGTATTTT. Residues: CAWSVLGLAVLTDTQYF.

The chain uses TRBV6-5 and TRBJ2-3, with TRBD2 matching over 7 bases. The germline CDR1 and CDR2 sequences are MNHEY and SVGAGI. The CDR3 length is 13 residues. J lost 10 bases, V lost 9 bases, and 13 bases had no gene match. In DNA form, the CDR3 reads TGTGCCAGAGCCCCGGGCGGGAGCGTGTCGCAGTATTTT. Its translation is CARAPGGSVSQYF.

This chain uses TRBV24-1 with TRBJ1-3, with a possible D match to TRBD1 (5 bases). CDR1 and CDR2 (germline): KGHDR, SFDVKD. Trimming took off 3 bases at V and 1 base at J, with 9 bases between the two ends. The CDR3 consists of 15 residues. DNA for the CDR3: TGTGCCACCAGTGATGCCGGGGGATCTGGAAACACCATATATTTT. Encoded protein: CATSDAGGSGNTIYF.

V is TRBV5-4 and J is TRBJ2-7; no clear D. The CDR3 sequence is 13 residues long. Germline V gene sequence: CDR1 SGHNT, CDR2 YYREEE (reference sequence). The V and J ends lost 2 bases and 5 bases respectively, with 11 bases between them. CDR3 bases: TGTGCCAGCAGCTTAGACCGACGGGACGAGCAGTACTTC. It encodes CASSLDRRDEQYF.